The next 32 T cell receptor beta chains were all read from a single sample in a study of blood T cell repertoires in COVID-19. TCRdb keeps only in-frame clones here, not all; method: immunoSEQ multiplex PCR. The table lists 100,000 to 150,000 clones, approximately 84% of them singletons, with about 18% in the top ten. The sample taken for sequencing was peripheral blood. These receptors were collected from a woman older than 75 with acute or convalescent COVID-19.

The rearrangement uses TRBV9 and TRBJ1-2, with 9 bases fitting TRBD1. V gave up 4 bases and J gave up 7 bases; unmatched junction bases: 8. This CDR3 contains 14 residues. The germline CDR1 and CDR2 sequences are SGDLS and YYNGEE. DNA of the CDR3: TGTGCCAGCAGCACCTCGACAGGGGGTGGTGGCTACACCTTC. It yields the protein CASSTSTGGGGYTF.

The chain has TRBV7-2 and TRBJ2-5; TRBD2 matches at 9 bases. V trimming: 5 bases; J trimming: 1 base; junction bases outside the gene matches: 8. The germline CDR1 and CDR2 sequences are SGHTA and FQGNSA. The CDR3 has 16 amino acids. The CDR3 sequence is CASSDVAGASQETQYF. The CDR3 DNA follows: TGTGCCAGCAGCGACGTAGCGGGGGCCAGCCAAGAGACCCAGTACTTC.

V usage is TRBV11-3 and J usage is TRBJ2-2; a possible D gene is TRBD2 (6 bases). This CDR3 spans 16 amino acids. The V end was cut by 1 base, the J end by 6 bases, with 15 bases between. Per the germline V gene, CDR1 is SGHNT and CDR2 is YENEEA. CDR3 sequence reads: CASSLGRVTGAGELFF. The CDR3 DNA reads as TGTGCCAGCAGCTTAGGCCGAGTCACGGGAGCCGGGGAGCTGTTTTTT.

This chain uses TRBV4-1 with TRBJ2-2, with D possibly being TRBD2 (6 bases). Germline CDR1 and CDR2: MGHRA and YSYEKL. Trimming pared 4 bases from V and 7 bases from J, leaving 19 bases between. This CDR3 contains 16 residues. DNA for the CDR3: TGCGCCAGCAGCCCCACCGGGAGTAGGAGGGGCGGGGAGCTGTTTTTT. It encodes CASSPTGSRRGGELFF.

This rearrangement joins TRBV6-5 to TRBJ2-3; the D gene is possibly TRBD2 (5 bases). The germline V and J ends were trimmed by 7 bases and 1 base, with 12 bases remaining between them. The CDR3 has 14 amino acids. The germline V gene has CDR1 MNHEY and CDR2 SVGAGI. The CDR3 nucleotides are TGTGCCAGCATCCGGGATCTAGGCACAGATACGCAGTATTTT. This sequence encodes CASIRDLGTDTQYF.

The rearrangement uses TRBV6-2 or TRBV6-3 and TRBJ2-3, with 8 bases fitting TRBD2. The V gene end was trimmed by 5 bases and the J gene end by 5 bases; junction bases not matched to a gene: 24. The CDR3 extends over 20 amino acids. CDR1 MNHEY and CDR2 SVGEGT come from the germline V gene. The CDR3 protein is CASSKTPLPNDGGEGDTQYF. In nucleotides, the CDR3 is TGTGCCAGCAGTAAAACCCCACTCCCAAACGACGGGGGGGAGGGAGATACGCAGTATTTT.

The chain is built from TRBV15 and TRBJ1-1; maybe TRBD1 (6 bases). V was cut by 8 bases and J by 0 bases, with 13 bases left in between. Per the germline V gene, CDR1 is LNHNV and CDR2 is YYDKDF (reference sequence). This CDR3 has 14 amino acids. Here the CDR3 reads CATGPGELNTEAFF. CDR3 nucleotide sequence: TGTGCCACCGGGCCAGGGGAGTTGAACACTGAAGCTTTCTTT.

V usage is TRBV5-4 and J usage is TRBJ2-7, with 11 bases that match TRBD1. Losses at the gene ends were 4 bases for V and 4 bases for J; bases not matched to a gene: 10. The CDR3 runs 16 residues. Looked up from germline, CDR1 is SGHNT and CDR2 is YYREEE (reference sequence). The CDR3 spells CASSAGQGVSVYEQYF. The CDR3 nucleotides read TGTGCCAGCAGCGCGGGACAGGGGGTATCCGTGTACGAGCAGTACTTC.

This chain's CDR3 is CAWSQINTEAFF. CDR3 nucleotide sequence: TGTGCCTGGAGTCAGATAAACACTGAAGCTTTCTTT. The chain recombines TRBV30 with TRBJ1-1; D not resolved. The V gene lost 2 bases and the J gene lost 2 bases, with 6 bases spanning the gap. Germline CDR1 and CDR2: GTSNPN and SVGIG (reference sequence). The CDR3 consists of 12 residues. Together with reference TRBV30 and TRBJ1-1, the CDR3 gives the full variable domain: SQTIHQWPATLVQPVGSPLSLECTVEGTSNPNLYWYRQAAGRGLQLLFYSVGIGQISSEVPQNLSASRPQDRQFILSSKKLLLSDSGFYLCAWSQINTEAFFGQGTRLTVV.

V is TRBV18 and J is TRBJ1-5; possibly TRBD1 for D (5 bases). V shed 2 bases and J shed 4 bases, with 15 bases lying between them. CDR1 is KGHSH, CDR2 LQKENI, per germline. This CDR3 is built from 16 residues. CDR3 coding DNA: TGTGCCAGCTCACCAATGGGGGGAACGGTTAATCAGCCCCAGCATTTT. It encodes CASSPMGGTVNQPQHF.

This clone was counted a few times. The chain links TRBV18 to TRBJ1-2; TRBD1 matches at 7 bases. Germline assignment: CDR1 KGHSH and CDR2 LQKENI. The CDR3 loop spans 18 amino acids. V lost 1 base and J lost 6; bases outside the gene matches: 17. In DNA form, the CDR3 reads TGTGCCAGCTCACCACTCCGCTACGACGCTTACAGGGGCCATGGCTACACCTTC. Protein product: CASSPLRYDAYRGHGYTF.

The chain couples TRBV18 to TRBJ2-1, with 7 bases fitting TRBD2. V lost 2 bases, J lost 8 bases, and 6 bases stayed unmatched. Per the germline V gene, CDR1 is KGHSH and CDR2 is LQKENI. CDR3 length: 14 amino acids. The CDR3 nucleotides are TGTGCCAGCTCACCAAGGCGACTAGCCGATGAGCAGTTCTTC. This codes for CASSPRRLADEQFF.

This chain links TRBV3-1 (or the pseudogene TRBV3-2) with TRBJ2-1, with a possible D match to TRBD2 (5 bases). V lost 6 bases, J lost 6 bases, and 15 bases lay in between. The germline V gene encodes CDR1 LGHDT and CDR2 YNNKEL (reference sequence). The CDR3 extends over 14 amino acids. In DNA form, the CDR3 reads TGTGCCAGCAGTCCAAGAGCGGCGTTCAATGAGCAGTTCTTC. This codes for CASSPRAAFNEQFF.

The V call is TRBV12-3 or TRBV12-4, the J call TRBJ2-5; no firm D call. The CDR3 extends over 13 amino acids. V was clipped by 4 bases and J by 0 bases, with 6 bases between them. CDR3 protein: CASSYSNQETQYF. The CDR3 nucleotides read TGTGCCAGCAGTTACAGTAACCAAGAGACCCAGTACTTC.

This clone was picked up a small number of times. The gene calls are TRBV24-1 and TRBJ2-1; D not certain. CDR1 KGHDR and CDR2 SFDVKD come from the germline V gene. The V end was cut by 3 bases, the J end by 5 bases, with 7 bases between. This CDR3 has 13 amino acids. The CDR3 sequence: CATSDDTNNEQFF. CDR3 sequence (DNA): TGTGCCACCAGTGATGACACGAACAATGAGCAGTTCTTC.

The V and J genes are TRBV18 and TRBJ2-7; 9 positions match TRBD1. The CDR3 loop spans 15 amino acids. Germline V lookup: CDR1 KGHSH, CDR2 LQKENI. With 1 base clipped from V and 6 bases from J, the junction kept 7 bases outside the gene matches. The CDR3 DNA follows: TGTGCCAGCTCACCACAACCGGGACAGGGAGGCGAGCAGTACTTC. Protein product: CASSPQPGQGGEQYF.

This chain connects TRBV10-3 to TRBJ2-7; D not certain. Germline V gene sequence: CDR1 ENHRY, CDR2 SYGVKD. This CDR3 contains 12 residues. Trimming took off 6 bases at V and 3 bases at J, with 9 bases between the two ends. CDR3 residues: CAISPELYEQYF. As DNA, the CDR3 is TGTGCCATCAGCCCCGAACTCTACGAGCAGTACTTC.

This clone has just one count. V gene TRBV5-1 combines with J gene TRBJ1-4; tentative D call: TRBD1 (6 bases). Trimming took 4 bases from V and 0 from J, leaving 10 bases between them. Germline assignment: CDR1 SGHRS and CDR2 YFSETQ. The CDR3 is 15 amino acids. The CDR3 nucleotides read TGCGCCAGCAGCCCGGACAGCGCAACTAATGAAAAACTGTTTTTT. The encoded protein is CASSPDSATNEKLFF.

The chain has TRBV7-2 and TRBJ1-1; 7 nucleotides agree with TRBD1. This CDR3 contains 15 residues. Germline V gene data show CDR1 as SGHTA and CDR2 as FQGNSA. The V gene end was trimmed by 4 bases and the J gene end by 11 bases; junction bases not matched to a gene: 16. The CDR3 bases are TGTGCCAGCAGCTCGGACTTACAGGGGCGGCGTGAGGCTTTCTTT. Residues: CASSSDLQGRREAFF.

The V call is TRBV7-9, the J call TRBJ1-4; TRBD1 matches 7 bases. The V gene end was trimmed by 8 bases and the J gene end by 6 bases; junction bases not matched to a gene: 6. Germline V gives CDR1 SEHNR, CDR2 FQNEAQ (reference sequence). This CDR3 contains 13 residues. Written as DNA, the CDR3 is TGTGCCAGCGCCAGGGGGAGGGATGAAAAACTGTTTTTT. It codes for CASARGRDEKLFF.

The chain uses TRBV13 and TRBJ1-1; the D gene is possibly TRBD1 (6 bases). V was clipped by 2 bases and J by 4 bases, with 14 bases between them. This CDR3 region has 15 residues. CDR1 PRHDT and CDR2 FYEKMQ come from the germline V gene (reference sequence). CDR3 sequence reads: CASSLFRGVGTEAFF. CDR3 DNA sequence: TGTGCCAGCAGCTTATTCAGGGGTGTGGGCACTGAAGCTTTCTTT.

On this clone itself: This sample includes further DNA sequences coding for the same CDR3. The J gene is TRBJ2-3, the V gene TRBV7-2; 7 bases are shared with TRBD1. The CDR3 consists of 14 residues. After removal of 3 bases from V and 3 bases from J, the junction contained 3 bases not matched to a gene. Looked up from germline, CDR1 is SGHTA and CDR2 is FQGNSA. CDR3 amino acids: CASSLAGGTDTQYF. In nucleotides, the CDR3 is TGTGCCAGCAGCTTGGCAGGGGGAACAGATACGCAGTATTTT.

J is TRBJ2-3 and V is TRBV6-6, with 8 bases identical to TRBD2. V gave up 6 bases and J gave up 4 bases; unmatched junction bases: 12. The CDR3 runs 16 residues. Germline V lookup: CDR1 MNHNY, CDR2 SVGAGI (reference sequence). CDR3 protein: CASSSGTSLGADTQYF. CDR3 nucleotides: TGTGCCAGCAGCTCCGGGACTAGTCTTGGCGCAGATACGCAGTATTTT.

The chain carries TRBV19 and TRBJ1-5; no firm D call. V lost 10 bases, J lost 7 bases, and 17 bases lay in between. Germline V gene sequence: CDR1 LNHDA, CDR2 SQIVND (reference sequence). There are 13 residues in the CDR3. The CDR3 sequence: CATTPAGRQPQHF. DNA of the CDR3: TGTGCCACTACTCCGGCAGGAAGGCAGCCCCAGCATTTT.

The rearrangement links TRBV18 to TRBJ2-5, with TRBD1 as a possible D gene (5 bases). V gave up 3 bases and J gave up 5 bases, with 10 bases separating them. The CDR3 has 13 residues. Germline CDR1 KGHSH, CDR2 LQKENI. The CDR3 loop reads CASSPGLGETQYF. The CDR3 nucleotides are TGTGCCAGCTCACCGGGGCTTGGGGAGACCCAGTACTTC.

The chain employs TRBV15 and TRBJ1-1; TRBD1 aligns across 8 bases. There are 16 residues in the CDR3. J was trimmed by 2 bases and V by 0 bases; bases with no gene match: 5. Germline V gene lookup returns CDR1 LNHNV and CDR2 YYDKDF (reference sequence). The chain's CDR3 is CATSRDPGQANTEAFF. In nucleotides, the CDR3 is TGTGCCACCAGCAGAGATCCGGGACAGGCTAACACTGAAGCTTTCTTT.

The CDR3 sequence: CASSMSVATVNSPLHF. DNA for the CDR3: TGTGCCAGTAGTATGTCGGTCGCGACAGTAAATTCACCCCTCCACTTT. This chain connects TRBV19 to TRBJ1-6; D perhaps matches TRBD1 (5 bases). The germline V and J ends were trimmed by 3 bases and 7 bases, with 16 bases remaining between them. The length of the CDR3 is 16 residues. Per the germline V gene, CDR1 is LNHDA and CDR2 is SQIVND (reference sequence).

V usage is TRBV4-3 and J usage is TRBJ2-1, with 9 bases fitting TRBD2. V gave up 1 base and J gave up 4 bases; unmatched junction bases: 5. Germline loops: CDR1 LGHNA, CDR2 YSLEER. There are 16 residues in the CDR3. DNA of the CDR3: TGCGCCAGCAGCCAAGTCTACCTAGCGGGATACAATGAGCAGTTCTTC. Its translation is CASSQVYLAGYNEQFF.

This clone was counted only a few times. CDR3 in amino acids: CASSSNPGTNYGYTF. In nucleotides, the CDR3 is TGCGCCAGCAGCTCGAACCCGGGAACTAACTATGGCTACACCTTC. The J gene is TRBJ1-2, the V gene TRBV5-1, with D hard to call. Germline CDR1 SGHRS, CDR2 YFSETQ. The CDR3 extends over 15 amino acids. V dropped 3 bases and J dropped 0 bases, with 12 bases sitting between them. The full variable domain, rest sourced from reference TRBV5-1 and TRBJ1-2, is KAGVTQTPRYLIKTRGQQVTLSCSPISGHRSVSWYQQTPGQGLQFLFEYFSETQRNKGNFPGRFSGRQFSNSRSEMNVSTLELGDSALYLCASSSNPGTNYGYTFGSGTRLTVV.

This clone was counted many times. The V call is TRBV2, the J call TRBJ2-5; the match to TRBD1 covers 10 bases. The CDR3 consists of 15 residues. With V trimmed by 6 bases and J by 4 bases, 8 bases remained unmatched. Germline V CDR1 and CDR2: SNHLY, FYNNEI. The CDR3 DNA reads as TGTGCCAGCAGACGACAGGGGGCACAGGGAGAGACCCAGTACTTC. It is translated as CASRRQGAQGETQYF.

The chain uses TRBV5-6 and TRBJ1-1; 10 bases match TRBD1. The V and J ends lost 5 bases and 8 bases, in that order; junction bases with no gene match: 9. Germline V gene data show CDR1 as SGHDT and CDR2 as YYEEEE. The CDR3 consists of 14 residues. Here the CDR3 reads CASSFGQGVVEAFF. CDR3 in DNA: TGTGCCAGCAGTTTCGGACAGGGGGTGGTAGAAGCTTTCTTT. The full variable domain, rest sourced from reference TRBV5-6 and TRBJ1-1, is DAGVTQSPTHLIKTRGQQVTLRCSPKSGHDTVSWYQQALGQGPQFIFQYYEEEERQRGNFPDRFSGHQFPNYSSELNVNALLLGDSALYLCASSFGQGVVEAFFGQGTRLTVV.

This clone was found once. At the DNA level, this CDR3 is encoded by other sequences in the same sample as well. The chain has TRBV5-1 and TRBJ2-1, with a weak D call TRBD1 (6 bases). V gave up 0 bases and J gave up 10 bases, with 8 bases separating them. This CDR3 has 12 residues. The germline V gene has CDR1 SGHRS and CDR2 YFSETQ. The CDR3 DNA reads TGCGCCAGCAGCTTGGGTGGGACAGAGCAGTTCTTC. Residues: CASSLGGTEQFF.